The 8 T cell receptor beta chains below come from one sample, sequenced in a study of blood T cell repertoires in COVID-19. Sequenced by immunoSEQ multiplex PCR; TCRdb stores in-frame clones only, minus some. The sample yields more than 85,000 clones, approximately 90% seen once. Input material: peripheral blood. These receptors all stem from a man aged 55 to 70 with acute or convalescent COVID-19.

This chain links TRBV7-9 with TRBJ1-5; TRBD1 matches 8 bases. This CDR3 spans 16 amino acids. The germline V gene has CDR1 SEHNR and CDR2 FQNEAQ (reference sequence). The junction had 6 bases not matched to a gene; V was cut back by 1 base and J by 4 bases. The CDR3 here is CASSLVAGGANQPQHF. The CDR3, as DNA: TGTGCCAGCAGCTTAGTAGCAGGGGGCGCGAATCAGCCCCAGCATTTT.

V gene TRBV30 combines with J gene TRBJ2-7, with 10 bases matching TRBD2. V gave up 0 bases and J gave up 6 bases; unmatched junction bases: 2. Germline lookup yields CDR1 GTSNPN and CDR2 SVGIG (reference sequence). The CDR3 sequence is 13 residues long. CDR3 DNA: TGTGCCTGGAGTGTGGGACTAGCGTTCGAGCAGTACTTC. Its translation is CAWSVGLAFEQYF.

The chain couples TRBV27 to TRBJ2-1, with a weak D call TRBD1 (6 bases). Trimming left V 10 bases short and J 0 bases short, with 13 bases between. Germline assignment: CDR1 MNHEY and CDR2 SMNVEV (reference sequence). This CDR3 has 14 amino acids. As DNA, the CDR3 is TGTGCCACATCTACAGGGACCTCCTACAATGAGCAGTTCTTC. Protein: CATSTGTSYNEQFF.

This chain connects TRBV7-2 to TRBJ2-7; D is perhaps TRBD2 (6 bases). CDR1 and CDR2 from the germline V gene are SGHTA and FQGNSA. The CDR3 has 15 residues. V was cut by 0 bases and J by 6 bases, with 15 bases left in between. CDR3 amino acids: CASSLAPSEISEQYF. CDR3 bases: TGTGCCAGCAGCTTAGCTCCTAGCGAAATAAGCGAGCAGTACTTC.

This clone turned up a few times. The rearrangement joins TRBV5-1 to TRBJ1-5, with TRBD1 as a possible D gene (6 bases). There are 15 residues in the CDR3. In germline, CDR1 is SGHRS, CDR2 YFSETQ. Trimming cost V 0 bases and J 6 bases, with 13 bases left between them. This chain's CDR3 is CASSLDGGYGQPQHF. In DNA, the CDR3 is TGCGCCAGCAGCTTGGATGGGGGCTATGGTCAGCCCCAGCATTTT.

The chain links TRBV28 to TRBJ1-3, with D perhaps matching TRBD1 (5 bases). Germline assignment: CDR1 MDHEN and CDR2 SYDVKM. V shed 2 bases and J shed 7 bases, with 12 bases lying between them. This CDR3 has 14 residues. In DNA form, the CDR3 reads TGTGCCAGCAGTTTACCAGGGTTAGGGAACACCATATATTTT. It yields the protein CASSLPGLGNTIYF.

The chain is built from TRBV27 and TRBJ1-2, with a possible D match to TRBD1 (5 bases). V lost 2 bases to trimming and J lost 5 bases, with 15 bases between them. CDR1 and CDR2 (germline): MNHEY, SMNVEV (reference sequence). The CDR3 spans 15 residues. The CDR3 bases are TGTGCCAGCAGTTTACGGGCTTCGGGGGATTATGGCTACACCTTC. Translated: CASSLRASGDYGYTF.

The V and J genes are TRBV28 and TRBJ2-3; 8 positions match TRBD1. The germline V gene encodes CDR1 MDHEN and CDR2 SYDVKM. J was trimmed by 2 bases and V by 6 bases; bases with no gene match: 7. This CDR3 region has 15 residues. In DNA, the CDR3 is TGTGCCAGCAGCCAGGGGGCAGAATACACAGATACGCAGTATTTT. This translates into CASSQGAEYTDTQYF.